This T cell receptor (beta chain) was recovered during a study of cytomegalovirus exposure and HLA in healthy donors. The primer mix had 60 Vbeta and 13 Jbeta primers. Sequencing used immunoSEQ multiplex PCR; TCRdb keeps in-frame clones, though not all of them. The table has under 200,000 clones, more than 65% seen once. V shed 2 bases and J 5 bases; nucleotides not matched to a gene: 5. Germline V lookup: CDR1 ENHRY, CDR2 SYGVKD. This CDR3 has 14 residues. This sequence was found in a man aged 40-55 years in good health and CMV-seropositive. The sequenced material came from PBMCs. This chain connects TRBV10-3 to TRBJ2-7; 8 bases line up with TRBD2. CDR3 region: CAISEGGRLNEQYF. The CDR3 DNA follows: TGTGCCATCAGTGAGGGCGGGAGGTTAAACGAGCAGTACTTC.